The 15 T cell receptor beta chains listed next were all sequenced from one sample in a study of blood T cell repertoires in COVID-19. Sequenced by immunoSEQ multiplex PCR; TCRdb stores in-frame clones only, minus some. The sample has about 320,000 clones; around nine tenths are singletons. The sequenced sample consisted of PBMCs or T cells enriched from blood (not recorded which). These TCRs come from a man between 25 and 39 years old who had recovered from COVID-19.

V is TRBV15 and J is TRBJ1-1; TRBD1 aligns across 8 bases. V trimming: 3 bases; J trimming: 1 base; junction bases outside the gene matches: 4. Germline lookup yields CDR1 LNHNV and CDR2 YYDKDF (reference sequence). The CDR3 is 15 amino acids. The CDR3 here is CATSSMTGANTEAFF. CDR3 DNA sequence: TGTGCCACCAGCAGTATGACAGGGGCGAACACTGAAGCTTTCTTT. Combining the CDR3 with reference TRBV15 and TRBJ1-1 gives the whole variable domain DAMVIQNPRYQVTQFGKPVTLSCSQTLNHNVMYWYQQKSSQAPKLLFHYYDKDFNNEADTPDNFQSRRPNTSFCFLDIRSPGLGDTAMYLCATSSMTGANTEAFFGQGTRLTVV.

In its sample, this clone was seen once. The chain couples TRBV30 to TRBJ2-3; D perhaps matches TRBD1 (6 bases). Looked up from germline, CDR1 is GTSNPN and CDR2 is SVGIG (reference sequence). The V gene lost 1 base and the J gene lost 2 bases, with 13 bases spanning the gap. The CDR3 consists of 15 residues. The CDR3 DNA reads TGTGCCTGGAGTGATCTTGGACAGATCACAGATACGCAGTATTTT. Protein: CAWSDLGQITDTQYF.

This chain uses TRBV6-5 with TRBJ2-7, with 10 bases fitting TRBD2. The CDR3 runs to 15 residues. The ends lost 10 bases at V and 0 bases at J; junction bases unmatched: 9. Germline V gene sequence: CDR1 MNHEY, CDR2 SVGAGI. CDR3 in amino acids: CATRDSGGISYEQYF. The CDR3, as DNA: TGTGCCACCAGGGATAGCGGGGGGATCTCCTACGAGCAGTACTTC.

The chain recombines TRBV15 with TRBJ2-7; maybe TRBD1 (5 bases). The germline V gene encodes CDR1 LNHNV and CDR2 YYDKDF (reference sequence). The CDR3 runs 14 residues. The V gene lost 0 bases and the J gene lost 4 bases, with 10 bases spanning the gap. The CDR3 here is CATSRDQGPYEQYF. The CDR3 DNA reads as TGTGCCACCAGCAGAGACCAGGGCCCATACGAGCAGTACTTC. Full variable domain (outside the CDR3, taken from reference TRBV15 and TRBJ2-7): DAMVIQNPRYQVTQFGKPVTLSCSQTLNHNVMYWYQQKSSQAPKLLFHYYDKDFNNEADTPDNFQSRRPNTSFCFLDIRSPGLGDTAMYLCATSRDQGPYEQYFGPGTRLTVT.

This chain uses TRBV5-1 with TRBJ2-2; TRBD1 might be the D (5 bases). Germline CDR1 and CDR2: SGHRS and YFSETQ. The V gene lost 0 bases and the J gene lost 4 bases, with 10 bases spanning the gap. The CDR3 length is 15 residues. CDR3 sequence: CASSLGGSLTGELFF. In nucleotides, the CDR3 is TGCGCCAGCAGCTTGGGGGGCAGTCTCACCGGGGAGCTGTTTTTT. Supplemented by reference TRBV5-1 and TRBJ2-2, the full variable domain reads KAGVTQTPRYLIKTRGQQVTLSCSPISGHRSVSWYQQTPGQGLQFLFEYFSETQRNKGNFPGRFSGRQFSNSRSEMNVSTLELGDSALYLCASSLGGSLTGELFFGEGSRLTVL.

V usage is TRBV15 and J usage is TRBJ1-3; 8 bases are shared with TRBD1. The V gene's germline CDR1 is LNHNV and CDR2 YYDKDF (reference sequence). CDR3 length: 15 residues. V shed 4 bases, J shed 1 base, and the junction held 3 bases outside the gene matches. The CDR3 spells CATSNRGFSGNTIYF. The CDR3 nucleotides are TGTGCCACCAGCAACAGGGGGTTTTCTGGAAACACCATATATTTT.

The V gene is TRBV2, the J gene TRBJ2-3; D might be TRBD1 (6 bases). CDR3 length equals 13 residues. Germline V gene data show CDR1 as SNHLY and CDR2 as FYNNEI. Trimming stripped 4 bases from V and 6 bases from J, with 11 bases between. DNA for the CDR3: TGTGCCAGCAGTGGGCCAGGGGCTGATACGCAGTATTTT. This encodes CASSGPGADTQYF.

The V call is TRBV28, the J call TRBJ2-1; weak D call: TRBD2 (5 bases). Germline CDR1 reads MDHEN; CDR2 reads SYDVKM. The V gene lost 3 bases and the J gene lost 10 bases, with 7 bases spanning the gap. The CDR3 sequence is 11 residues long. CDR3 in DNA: TGTGCCAGCAGTTTCCCGGGAGAGCAGTTCTTC. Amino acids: CASSFPGEQFF.

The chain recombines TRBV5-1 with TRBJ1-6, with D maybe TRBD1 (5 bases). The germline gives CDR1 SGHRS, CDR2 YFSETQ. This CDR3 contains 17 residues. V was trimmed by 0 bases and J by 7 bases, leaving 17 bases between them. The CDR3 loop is CASSLAPPPGENSPLHF. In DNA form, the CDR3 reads TGCGCCAGCAGCTTGGCCCCCCCGCCGGGGGAGAATTCACCCCTCCACTTT. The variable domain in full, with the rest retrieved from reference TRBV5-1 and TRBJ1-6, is KAGVTQTPRYLIKTRGQQVTLSCSPISGHRSVSWYQQTPGQGLQFLFEYFSETQRNKGNFPGRFSGRQFSNSRSEMNVSTLELGDSALYLCASSLAPPPGENSPLHFGNGTRLTVT.

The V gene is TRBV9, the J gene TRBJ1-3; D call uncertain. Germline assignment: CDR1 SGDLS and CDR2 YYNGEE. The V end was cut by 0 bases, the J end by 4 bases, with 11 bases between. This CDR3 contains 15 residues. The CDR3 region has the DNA TGTGCCAGCAGCGTAGAAGGAGGGAGGGGAAACACCATATATTTT. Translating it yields CASSVEGGRGNTIYF.

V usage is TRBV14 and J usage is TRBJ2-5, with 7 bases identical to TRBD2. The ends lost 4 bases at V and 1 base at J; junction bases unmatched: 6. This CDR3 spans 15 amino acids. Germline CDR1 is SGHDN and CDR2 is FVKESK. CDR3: CASSPGGGFQETQYF. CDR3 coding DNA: TGTGCCAGCAGCCCTGGCGGGGGTTTCCAAGAGACCCAGTACTTC.

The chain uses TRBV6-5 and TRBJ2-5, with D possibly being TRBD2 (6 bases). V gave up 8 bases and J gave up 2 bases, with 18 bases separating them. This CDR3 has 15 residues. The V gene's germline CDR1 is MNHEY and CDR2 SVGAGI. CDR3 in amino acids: CASSTGAGLQETQYF. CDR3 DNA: TGTGCCAGCTCCACTGGGGCGGGGCTACAAGAGACCCAGTACTTC.

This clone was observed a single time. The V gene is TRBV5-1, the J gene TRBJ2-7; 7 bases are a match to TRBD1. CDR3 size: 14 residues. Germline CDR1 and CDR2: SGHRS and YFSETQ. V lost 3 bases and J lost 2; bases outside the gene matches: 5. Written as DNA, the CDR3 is TGCGCCAGCAGCTCACAGGGGTTCCCCTACGAGCAGTACTTC. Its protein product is CASSSQGFPYEQYF.

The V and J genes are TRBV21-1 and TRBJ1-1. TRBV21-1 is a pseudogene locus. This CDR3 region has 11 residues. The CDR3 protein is CASSENPGTVF. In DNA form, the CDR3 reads TGTGCCAGCAGCGAAAATCCAGGGACTGTATTT.

CDR3 nucleotides: TGTGCCAGTAGCAGGGACAGGTGGGGCAATCAGCCCCAGCATTTT. Encoded protein: CASSRDRWGNQPQHF. The V gene is TRBV19, the J gene TRBJ1-5; TRBD1 aligns across 8 bases. The CDR3 sequence is 15 residues long. Trimming took 6 bases from V and 2 from J; bases not matched to a gene: 6. The germline gives CDR1 LNHDA, CDR2 SQIVND (reference sequence).